This T cell receptor (beta chain) appears in the sequencing data of a study of blood T cell repertoires in COVID-19. Germline trimming cut 6 bases from V and 5 bases from J; bases unmatched to any gene: 11. The CDR3 has 15 amino acids. Germline CDR1 and CDR2: MNHNY and SVGAGI (reference sequence). Study processing details: Counts of nucleated cells, estimated from reference gene primer amplification, were obtained. Profiling relied on immunoSEQ multiplex PCR, and the TCRdb table lists in-frame clones only, not all of them. V and J calls and clone size are as listed in that table; D and trimming were resolved from the DNA. The data hold a few hundred thousand clones, with about nine tenths observed a single time.

This TCR was recovered from a woman in her fifties or sixties with COVID-19, enrolled during active disease. The sample comprised peripheral blood. This chain links TRBV6-6 with TRBJ1-1; TRBD1 aligns across 8 bases. The CDR3 loop is CASRTGQGGPTEAFF. The CDR3, as DNA: TGTGCCAGCAGAACTGGACAGGGTGGTCCTACTGAAGCTTTCTTT.